Listed here are 5 T cell receptor beta chains from one sample, sequenced in a study of blood T cell repertoires in COVID-19. TCRdb's table, derived via immunoSEQ multiplex PCR, lists solely in-frame clones and lacks some. The sample shows 650,000 to 800,000 clones, just under 90% of them seen only once. The source material was peripheral blood. The receptors derive from a young woman with acute or convalescent COVID-19.

The rearrangement links TRBV27 to TRBJ1-6; weak D call: TRBD1 (5 bases). The CDR3 is 17 residues long. V gave up 1 base and J gave up 3 bases, with 13 bases separating them. Germline V gives CDR1 MNHEY, CDR2 SMNVEV (reference sequence). The CDR3 DNA follows: TGTGCCAGCAGTTTATTCGGGGGTGAGGGCTATAATTCACCCCTCCACTTT. Amino acid sequence: CASSLFGGEGYNSPLHF.

This rearrangement joins TRBV2 to TRBJ1-4; D remains ambiguous. Germline loops: CDR1 SNHLY, CDR2 FYNNEI. CDR3 length: 12 residues. Trimming took 4 bases from V and 8 from J, leaving 8 bases between them. In DNA, the CDR3 is TGTGCCAGCAGTGTTCGGGTAGAAAAACTGTTTTTT. It translates to CASSVRVEKLFF.

The CDR3 bases are TGTGCCAGCAGCTCGATAGGACAGGGTGGCAATTCACCCCTCCACTTT. Translating it yields CASSSIGQGGNSPLHF. J is TRBJ1-6 and V is TRBV14; 8 nucleotides align to TRBD1. The V segment lost 5 bases and the J segment 7 bases; nucleotides outside the gene matches: 10. Looked up from germline, CDR1 is SGHDN and CDR2 is FVKESK. The CDR3 spans 16 residues.

The V and J genes are TRBV12-3 or TRBV12-4 and TRBJ1-2; D is unresolved. V gave up 1 base and J gave up 4 bases, with 7 bases separating them. This CDR3 is 13 amino acids long. CDR3 in amino acids: CASSLVRGYGYTF. CDR3 in DNA: TGTGCCAGCAGTTTAGTCCGGGGCTATGGCTACACCTTC.

The chain has TRBV7-8 and TRBJ1-6; D gene unclear. The CDR3 extends over 12 amino acids. The germline CDR1 and CDR2 sequences are SGHVS and FQNEAQ. The germline V and J ends were trimmed by 3 bases and 9 bases, with 6 bases remaining between them. As DNA, the CDR3 is TGTGCCAGCAGCTTGGCAATTTCACCCCTCCACTTT. It yields the protein CASSLAISPLHF.